The subject of this entry is one TCR beta chain. Its antigen is as yet unknown. Germline V lookup: CDR1 DFQATT, CDR2 SNEGSKA (reference sequence). The CDR3 loop spans 15 amino acids. V dropped 0 bases and J dropped 3 bases, with 12 bases sitting between them. In TCRdb, the reads were re-called with MiXCR into one record per CDR3 protein. The sample holds around 900,000 distinct CDR3 sequences; about a third are singletons and the top ten take 11% to 15%. This specimen comes from a study of T cell repertoires in cytomegalovirus infection. Study summary: CMV infection together with matching HLA type was indicated by public TCR beta signatures.

Points from the study as a whole: HLA-C-restricted CMV clonotypes gave the most frequent clonotype in two of eight donors.

The chain joins TRBV20-1 to TRBJ2-1; TRBD1 is a possible D gene (5 bases). This clonotype originated in a human donor in good health (CMV status not recorded). Some clones in this sample may be carry-over from other donors' samples. The material sequenced was cultured CD8+ T cells from PBMCs, taken from culture after CMV antigen stimulation. Written as DNA, the CDR3 is TGCAGTGCTAGAGATCTCGGCAGGGACTACAATGAGCAGTTCTTC. Its protein is CSARDLGRDYNEQFF.